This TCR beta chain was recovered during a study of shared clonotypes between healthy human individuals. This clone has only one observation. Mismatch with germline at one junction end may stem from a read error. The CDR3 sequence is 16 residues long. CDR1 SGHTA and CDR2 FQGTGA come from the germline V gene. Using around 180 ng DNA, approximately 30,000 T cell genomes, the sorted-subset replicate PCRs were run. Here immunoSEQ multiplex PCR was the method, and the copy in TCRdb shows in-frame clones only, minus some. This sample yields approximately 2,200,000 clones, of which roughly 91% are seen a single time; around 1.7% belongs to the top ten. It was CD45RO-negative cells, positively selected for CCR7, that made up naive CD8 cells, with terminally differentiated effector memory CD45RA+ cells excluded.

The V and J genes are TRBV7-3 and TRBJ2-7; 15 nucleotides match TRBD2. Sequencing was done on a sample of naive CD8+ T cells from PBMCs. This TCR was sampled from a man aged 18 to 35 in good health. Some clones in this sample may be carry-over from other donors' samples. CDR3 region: CASSRGTSGRTYERYF. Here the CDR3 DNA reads TGTGCCAGCAGCCGGGGGACTAGCGGGAGGACGTACGAGCGGTACTTC. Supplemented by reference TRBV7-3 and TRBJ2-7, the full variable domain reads GAGVSQTPSNKVTEKGKYVELRCDPISGHTALYWYRQSLGQGPEFLIYFQGTGAADDSGLPNDRFFAVRPEGSVSTLKIQRTERGDSAVYLCASSRGTSGRTYERYFGPGTRLTVT.